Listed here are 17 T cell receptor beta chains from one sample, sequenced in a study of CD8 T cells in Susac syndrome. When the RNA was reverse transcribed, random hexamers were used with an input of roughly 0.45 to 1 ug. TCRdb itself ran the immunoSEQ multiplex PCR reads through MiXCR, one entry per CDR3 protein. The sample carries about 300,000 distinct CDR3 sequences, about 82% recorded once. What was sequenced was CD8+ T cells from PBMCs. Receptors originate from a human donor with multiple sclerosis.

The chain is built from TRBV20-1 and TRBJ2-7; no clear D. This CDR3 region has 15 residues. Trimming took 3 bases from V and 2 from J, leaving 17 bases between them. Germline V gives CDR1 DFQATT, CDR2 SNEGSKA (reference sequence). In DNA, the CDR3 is TGCAGTGCTAGTCCCGGGCCGATCTCCGCCTACGAGCAGTACTTC. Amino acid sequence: CSASPGPISAYEQYF.

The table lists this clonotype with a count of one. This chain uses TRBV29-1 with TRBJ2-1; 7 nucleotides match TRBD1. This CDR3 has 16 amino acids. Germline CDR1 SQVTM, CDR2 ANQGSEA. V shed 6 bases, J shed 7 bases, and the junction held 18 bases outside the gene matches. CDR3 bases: TGCAGCGTCGAGCACAACAGGGGTGTATTCTTGAATGAGCAGTTCTTC. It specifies CSVEHNRGVFLNEQFF.

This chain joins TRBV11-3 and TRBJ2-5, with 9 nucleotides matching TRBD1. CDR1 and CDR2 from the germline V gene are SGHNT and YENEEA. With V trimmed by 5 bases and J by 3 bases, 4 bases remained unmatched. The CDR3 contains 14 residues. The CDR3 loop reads CASSRDRVEETQYF. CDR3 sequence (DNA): TGTGCCAGCAGCAGGGACAGGGTCGAAGAGACCCAGTACTTC.

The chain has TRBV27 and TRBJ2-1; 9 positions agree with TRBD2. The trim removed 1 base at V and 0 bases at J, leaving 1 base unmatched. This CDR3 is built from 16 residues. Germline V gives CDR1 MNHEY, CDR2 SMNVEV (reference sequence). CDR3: CASSLLAGDSYNEQFF. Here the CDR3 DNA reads TGTGCCAGCAGTTTATTAGCGGGAGACTCCTACAATGAGCAGTTCTTC.

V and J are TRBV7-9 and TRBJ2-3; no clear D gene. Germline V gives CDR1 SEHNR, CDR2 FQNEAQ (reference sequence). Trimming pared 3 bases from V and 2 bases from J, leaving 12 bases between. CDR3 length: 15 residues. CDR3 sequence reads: CASSFVGPLTDTQYF. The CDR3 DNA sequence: TGTGCCAGCAGCTTTGTAGGGCCCCTCACAGATACGCAGTATTTT.

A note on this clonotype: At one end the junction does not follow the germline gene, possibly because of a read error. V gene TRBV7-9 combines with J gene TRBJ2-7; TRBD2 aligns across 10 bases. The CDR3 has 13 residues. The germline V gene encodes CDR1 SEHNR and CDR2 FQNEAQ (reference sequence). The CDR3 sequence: CASSLAGASEQYF. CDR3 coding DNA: TGTGCCAGCAGCCTAGCGGGAGCCAGCGAGCAGTACTTC.

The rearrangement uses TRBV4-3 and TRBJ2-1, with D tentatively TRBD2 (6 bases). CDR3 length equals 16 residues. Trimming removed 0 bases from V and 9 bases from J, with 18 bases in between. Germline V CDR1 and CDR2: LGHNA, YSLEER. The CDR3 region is CASSQDLGLGGGEQFF. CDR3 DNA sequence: TGCGCCAGCAGCCAAGATCTAGGCCTGGGGGGTGGTGAGCAGTTCTTC.

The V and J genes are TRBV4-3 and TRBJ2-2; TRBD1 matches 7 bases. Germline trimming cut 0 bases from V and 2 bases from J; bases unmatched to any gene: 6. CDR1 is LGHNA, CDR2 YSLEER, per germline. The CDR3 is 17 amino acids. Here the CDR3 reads CASSQDRQGYNTGELFF. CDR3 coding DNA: TGCGCCAGCAGCCAAGATCGACAGGGCTACAACACCGGGGAGCTGTTTTTT.

The CDR3 coding sequence is TGTGCCTGGACACAATCCTACGAGCAGTACTTC. Its translation is CAWTQSYEQYF. The chain uses TRBV30 and TRBJ2-7; D gene unclear. The CDR3 contains 11 residues. Germline V CDR1 and CDR2: GTSNPN, SVGIG (reference sequence). The V and J ends lost 4 bases and 1 base respectively, with 5 bases between them.

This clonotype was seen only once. The CDR3: CAWNGGGVGQPQHF. The CDR3 DNA sequence: TGTGCCTGGAACGGGGGCGGGGTGGGTCAGCCCCAGCATTTT. The J gene is TRBJ1-5, the V gene TRBV30; weak D call: TRBD1 (6 bases). CDR1 is GTSNPN, CDR2 SVGIG, per germline (reference sequence). Deletions cut 4 bases from V and 6 bases from J, with 16 bases between. The length of the CDR3 is 14 residues.

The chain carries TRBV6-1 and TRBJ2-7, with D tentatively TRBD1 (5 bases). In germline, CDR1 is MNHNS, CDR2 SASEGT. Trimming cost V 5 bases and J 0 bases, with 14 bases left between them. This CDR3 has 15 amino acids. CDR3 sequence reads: CASSPWGFSSYEQYF. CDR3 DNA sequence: TGTGCCAGCAGTCCGTGGGGCTTCAGCTCCTACGAGCAGTACTTC.

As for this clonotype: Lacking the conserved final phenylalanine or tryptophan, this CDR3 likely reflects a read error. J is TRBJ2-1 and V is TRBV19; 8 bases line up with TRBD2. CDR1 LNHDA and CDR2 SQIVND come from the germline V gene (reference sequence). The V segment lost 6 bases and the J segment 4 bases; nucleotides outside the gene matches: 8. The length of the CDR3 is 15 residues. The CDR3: CASSAGGLGYNEQFL. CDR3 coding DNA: TGTGCCAGTAGCGCGGGGGGACTAGGATACAATGAGCAGTTCTTG.

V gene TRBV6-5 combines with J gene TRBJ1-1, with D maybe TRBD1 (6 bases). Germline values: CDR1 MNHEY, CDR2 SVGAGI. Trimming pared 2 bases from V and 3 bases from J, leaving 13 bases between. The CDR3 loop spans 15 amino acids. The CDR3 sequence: CASSYRGAGDTEAFF. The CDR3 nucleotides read TGTGCCAGCAGTTACCGGGGGGCCGGCGACACTGAAGCTTTCTTT.

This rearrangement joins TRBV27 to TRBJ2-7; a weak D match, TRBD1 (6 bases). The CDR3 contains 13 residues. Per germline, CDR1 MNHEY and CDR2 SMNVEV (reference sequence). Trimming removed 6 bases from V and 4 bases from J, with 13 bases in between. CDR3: CASSPGAKYEQYF. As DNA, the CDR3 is TGTGCCAGCAGCCCAGGGGCCAAGTACGAGCAGTACTTC.

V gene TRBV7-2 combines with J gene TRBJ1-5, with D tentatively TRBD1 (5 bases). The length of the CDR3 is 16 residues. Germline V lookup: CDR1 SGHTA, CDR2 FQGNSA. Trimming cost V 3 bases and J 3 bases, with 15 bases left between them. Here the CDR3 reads CASSLGGGHINQPQHF. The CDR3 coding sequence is TGTGCCAGCAGCTTGGGGGGTGGACACATCAATCAGCCCCAGCATTTT.

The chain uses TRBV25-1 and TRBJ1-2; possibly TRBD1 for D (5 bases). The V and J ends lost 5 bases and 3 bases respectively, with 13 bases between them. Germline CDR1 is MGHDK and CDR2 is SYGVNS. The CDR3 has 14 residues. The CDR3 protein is CASSRTGGDYGYTF. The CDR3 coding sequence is TGTGCCAGCAGTAGGACGGGGGGAGACTATGGCTACACCTTC.

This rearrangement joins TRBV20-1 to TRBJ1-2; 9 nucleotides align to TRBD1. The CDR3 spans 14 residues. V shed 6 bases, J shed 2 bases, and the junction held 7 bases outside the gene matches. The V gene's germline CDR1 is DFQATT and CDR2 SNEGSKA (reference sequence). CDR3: CSAAGTGSNYGYTF. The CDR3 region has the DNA TGCAGTGCAGCCGGGACAGGGAGCAACTATGGCTACACCTTC.